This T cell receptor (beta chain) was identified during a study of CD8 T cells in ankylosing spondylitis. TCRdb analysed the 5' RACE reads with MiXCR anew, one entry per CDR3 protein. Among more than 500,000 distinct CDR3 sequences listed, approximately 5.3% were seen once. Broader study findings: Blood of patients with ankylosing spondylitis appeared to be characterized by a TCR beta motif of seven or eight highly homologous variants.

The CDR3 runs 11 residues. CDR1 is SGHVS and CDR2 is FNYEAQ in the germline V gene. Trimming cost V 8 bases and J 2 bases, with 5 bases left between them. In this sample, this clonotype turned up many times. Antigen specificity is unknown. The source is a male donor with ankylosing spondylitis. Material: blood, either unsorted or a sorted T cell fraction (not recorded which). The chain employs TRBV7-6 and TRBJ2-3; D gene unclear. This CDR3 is CASPATDTQYF. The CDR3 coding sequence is TGTGCCAGCCCAGCCACAGATACGCAGTATTTT.